This entry lists 7 T cell receptor beta chains sequenced from one sample in a study of cytomegalovirus exposure and HLA in healthy donors. With 60 Vbeta and 13 Jbeta primers, the PCR was carried out. The method was immunoSEQ multiplex PCR; TCRdb's version includes in-frame clones alone and lacks a portion of them. The sample comprises around 190,000 clones, approximately 80% of which are singletons, and approximately 3% rests with the top ten. Material: PBMCs. The receptors shown here come from a woman in her twenties or thirties in good health and CMV-seronegative.

The chain is built from TRBV6-5 and TRBJ2-3, with D maybe TRBD1 (5 bases). From germline, CDR1 is MNHEY and CDR2 SVGAGI. The V and J ends lost 0 bases and 2 bases respectively, with 9 bases between them. The CDR3 runs to 15 residues. This chain's CDR3 is CASSYSDKDTDTQYF. DNA for the CDR3: TGTGCCAGCAGTTACTCGGACAAAGACACAGATACGCAGTATTTT.

This clone occurred a few times. The V gene is TRBV18, the J gene TRBJ2-5, with D possibly matching TRBD1 (7 bases). Germline loops: CDR1 KGHSH, CDR2 LQKENI. The CDR3 spans 15 residues. Trimming removed 0 bases from V and 4 bases from J, with 12 bases in between. CDR3 region: CASSPPTGEAETQYF. CDR3 DNA sequence: TGTGCCAGCTCACCACCTACAGGGGAGGCAGAGACCCAGTACTTC.

This chain uses TRBV30 with TRBJ2-1; 9 bases match TRBD2. Trimming removed 6 bases from V and 4 bases from J; junction bases left unmatched: 7. CDR3 length equals 14 residues. Germline values: CDR1 GTSNPN, CDR2 SVGIG (reference sequence). As DNA, the CDR3 is TGTGCCTGCCGCGGCCTAGCGGGATACAATGAGCAGTTCTTC. Translation: CACRGLAGYNEQFF. Drawing the rest from reference TRBV30 and TRBJ2-1, the complete variable domain is SQTIHQWPATLVQPVGSPLSLECTVEGTSNPNLYWYRQAAGRGLQLLFYSVGIGQISSEVPQNLSASRPQDRQFILSSKKLLLSDSGFYLCACRGLAGYNEQFFGPGTRLTVL.

V gene TRBV18 combines with J gene TRBJ2-1, with TRBD2 matching 9 bases. The V gene end was trimmed by 2 bases and the J gene end by 4 bases; junction bases not matched to a gene: 3. The CDR3 runs to 15 residues. Germline V gene data show CDR1 as KGHSH and CDR2 as LQKENI. The CDR3 coding sequence is TGTGCCAGCTCACCAAAGCTAGCGGGATACAATGAGCAGTTCTTC. Protein: CASSPKLAGYNEQFF.

The rearrangement uses TRBV5-6 and TRBJ2-3; 8 bases are shared with TRBD2. Trimming cost V 6 bases and J 4 bases; bases outside gene matches: 7. This CDR3 region has 14 residues. CDR1 and CDR2 from the germline V gene are SGHDT and YYEEEE. As DNA, the CDR3 is TGTGCCAGCACCCGAGCGGGGGAATCAGATACGCAGTATTTT. This codes for CASTRAGESDTQYF.

This chain links TRBV5-1 with TRBJ1-4; D unclear. There are 15 residues in the CDR3. Germline V gene lookup returns CDR1 SGHRS and CDR2 YFSETQ. The V and J ends lost 4 bases and 5 bases respectively, with 15 bases between them. The DNA for the CDR3 is TGCGCCAGCAGCGCGGAGGGCTATTCAAATGAAAAACTGTTTTTT. This gives the protein CASSAEGYSNEKLFF.

The rearrangement joins TRBV7-2 to TRBJ1-2, with D possibly being TRBD1 (6 bases). Trimming removed 2 bases from V and 4 bases from J, with 11 bases in between. The CDR3 length is 14 residues. Germline V CDR1 and CDR2: SGHTA, FQGNSA. The CDR3 DNA sequence: TGTGCCAGCAGCTTAAGACAGGACCTCTATGGCTACACCTTC. Translation gives CASSLRQDLYGYTF.